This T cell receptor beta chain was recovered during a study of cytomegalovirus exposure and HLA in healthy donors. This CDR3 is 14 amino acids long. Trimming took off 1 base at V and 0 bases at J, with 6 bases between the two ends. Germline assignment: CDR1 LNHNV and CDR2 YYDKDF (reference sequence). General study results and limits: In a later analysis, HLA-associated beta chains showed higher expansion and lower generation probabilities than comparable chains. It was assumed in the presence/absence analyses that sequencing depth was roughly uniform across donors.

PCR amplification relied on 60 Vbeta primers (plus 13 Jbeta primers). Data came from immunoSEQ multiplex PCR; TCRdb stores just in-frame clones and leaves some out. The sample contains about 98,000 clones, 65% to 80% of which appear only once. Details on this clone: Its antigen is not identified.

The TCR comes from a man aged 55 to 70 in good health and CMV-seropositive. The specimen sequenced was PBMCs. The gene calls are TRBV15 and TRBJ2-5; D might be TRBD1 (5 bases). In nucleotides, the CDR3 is TGTGCCACCAGCAGAGCAGGGAACCAAGAGACCCAGTACTTC. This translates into CATSRAGNQETQYF.